Following are 25 T cell receptor beta chains from one sample sequenced in a study of Ad26.COV2.S vaccination and SARS-CoV-2 variants. Only in-frame clones appear in the TCRdb table, and some are missing; sequencing was by immunoSEQ multiplex PCR. The data hold approximately 90,000 clones, with roughly 84% observed a single time. The sequenced sample was peripheral blood, obtained after recovery from COVID-19. Every receptor here comes from a human donor who had recovered from COVID-19.

The chain employs TRBV28 and TRBJ1-1, with D perhaps matching TRBD1 (5 bases). CDR3 length: 12 residues. V was pared by 5 bases and J by 1 base, with 5 bases between. Germline V CDR1 and CDR2: MDHEN, SYDVKM. CDR3 region: CASSTGNTEAFF. CDR3 nucleotide sequence: TGTGCCAGCAGTACAGGGAACACTGAAGCTTTCTTT.

The CDR3 here is CASSFIGGSSGELFF. CDR3 coding DNA: TGTGCCAGCAGCTTTATAGGCGGGAGTTCCGGGGAGCTGTTTTTT. The chain uses TRBV7-3 and TRBJ2-2, with 7 bases matching TRBD2. The CDR3 sequence is 15 residues long. CDR1 and CDR2 from the germline V gene are SGHTA and FQGTGA. V shed 3 bases and J 6 bases; nucleotides not matched to a gene: 7.

The chain employs TRBV9 and TRBJ1-2; a weak D match, TRBD1 (5 bases). CDR3 length: 17 amino acids. The V gene lost 2 bases and the J gene lost 0 bases, with 17 bases spanning the gap. In germline, CDR1 is SGDLS, CDR2 YYNGEE. This chain's CDR3 is CASSVSYPGPANYGYTF. The CDR3 DNA sequence: TGTGCCAGCAGCGTCTCATACCCGGGGCCAGCTAACTATGGCTACACCTTC.

CDR3 DNA sequence: TGTGCCATCCGATCTGAGGAGCCGAACACTGAAGCTTTCTTT. This gives the protein CAIRSEEPNTEAFF. This chain joins TRBV10-3 and TRBJ1-1, with D unclear. Trimming left V 8 bases short and J 1 base short, with 14 bases between. The length of the CDR3 is 14 residues. CDR1 and CDR2 (germline): ENHRY, SYGVKD.

V is TRBV29-1 and J is TRBJ1-1; D is perhaps TRBD1 (6 bases). V dropped 4 bases and J dropped 0 bases, with 12 bases sitting between them. Germline CDR1 reads SQVTM; CDR2 reads ANQGSEA. The CDR3 extends over 14 amino acids. Here the CDR3 DNA reads TGCAGCGTTGGTTTGCAGGGGCTGAACACTGAAGCTTTCTTT. Residues: CSVGLQGLNTEAFF.

The J gene is TRBJ1-5, the V gene TRBV28; 8 bases fit TRBD1. The V and J ends lost 3 bases and 9 bases, in that order; junction bases with no gene match: 13. Germline V gene sequence: CDR1 MDHEN, CDR2 SYDVKM. The CDR3 consists of 16 residues. The chain's CDR3 is CASSLFSGGSTRPQHF. Here the CDR3 DNA reads TGTGCCAGCAGTTTGTTCTCAGGGGGCTCAACTAGGCCCCAGCATTTT.

This clone was detected ten times or more. V usage is TRBV4-2 and J usage is TRBJ2-1; D gene unclear. The CDR3 runs 13 residues. V was pared by 4 bases and J by 7 bases, with 11 bases between. Germline V gene lookup returns CDR1 LGHNA and CDR2 YNFKEQ. The CDR3 coding sequence is TGTGCCAGCAGCCCACACCCCGGGAATGAGCAGTTCTTC. This translates into CASSPHPGNEQFF.

V is TRBV28 and J is TRBJ1-5, with a possible D match to TRBD1 (5 bases). Germline loops: CDR1 MDHEN, CDR2 SYDVKM. Trimming left V 2 bases short and J 3 bases short, with 11 bases between. The CDR3 consists of 15 residues. The CDR3 here is CASSLSRQTNQPQHF. CDR3 nucleotide sequence: TGTGCCAGCAGTTTAAGTCGACAGACCAATCAGCCCCAGCATTTT.

The V call is TRBV28, the J call TRBJ1-6, with 10 bases fitting TRBD1. Per germline, CDR1 MDHEN and CDR2 SYDVKM. This CDR3 is built from 15 residues. With V trimmed by 2 bases and J by 5 bases, 0 bases remained unmatched. The CDR3 sequence is CASSLGTGDNSPLHF. In nucleotides, the CDR3 is TGTGCCAGCAGTTTAGGGACAGGGGATAATTCACCCCTCCACTTT.

This clone has only a few counts. The CDR3 reads CASSYAGTASYNEQFF. The CDR3 DNA sequence: TGTGCCAGCAGTTACGCCGGGACCGCTTCCTACAATGAGCAGTTCTTC. The rearrangement uses TRBV3-1 (or the pseudogene TRBV3-2) and TRBJ2-1, with D perhaps being TRBD1 or TRBD2 (5 bases each). This CDR3 region has 16 residues. The V gene's germline CDR1 is LGHDT and CDR2 YNNKEL (reference sequence). Trimming took 6 bases from V and 1 from J, leaving 16 bases between them.

In its sample, this clone was seen a few times. CDR3: CASSQEGRVEAFF. As DNA, the CDR3 is TGTGCCAGCAGCCAAGAGGGAAGGGTTGAAGCTTTCTTT. The J gene is TRBJ1-1, the V gene TRBV3-1 (or the pseudogene TRBV3-2); D remains unclear. Germline values: CDR1 LGHDT, CDR2 YNNKEL (reference sequence). The V and J ends lost 0 bases and 7 bases respectively, with 9 bases between them. The CDR3 runs to 13 residues.

CDR3: CASSRKGQSSGNTIYF. Here the CDR3 DNA reads TGTGCCAGCAGCCGAAAGGGACAGTCCTCTGGAAACACCATATATTTT. This sequence joins TRBV3-1 (or the pseudogene TRBV3-2) and TRBJ1-3, with 7 bases that match TRBD1. The CDR3 covers 16 residues. CDR1 and CDR2 from the germline V gene are LGHDT and YNNKEL (reference sequence). The ends lost 4 bases at V and 0 bases at J; junction bases unmatched: 6.

The V and J genes are TRBV21-1 and TRBJ2-1; TRBD2 is the table's D call and was not checked against the DNA. TRBV21-1 is listed as a pseudogene. The CDR3 runs to 9 residues. For the CDR3, the DNA is TGTGCCAGCCCTAATGAGCAGTTCTTC. This encodes CASPNEQFF.

The chain is built from TRBV2 and TRBJ1-5; tentative D call: TRBD1 (6 bases). Looked up from germline, CDR1 is SNHLY and CDR2 is FYNNEI. The CDR3 spans 17 residues. V lost 3 bases and J lost 2, with 17 bases in between. The CDR3 region has the DNA TGTGCCAGCAGTGATAACTCGGGAGGGGGAGGCAATCAGCCCCAGCATTTT. It yields the protein CASSDNSGGGGNQPQHF.

This chain links TRBV11-3 with TRBJ1-1; possible D gene TRBD1, 6 bases. In germline, CDR1 is SGHNT, CDR2 YENEEA. The CDR3 sequence is 14 residues long. Trimming removed 5 bases at V and 1 base at J, with 11 bases between. DNA of the CDR3: TGTGCCAGCAGCCAAAGGGGGGGGAACACTGAAGCTTTCTTT. Translating it yields CASSQRGGNTEAFF. Full variable domain (outside the CDR3, taken from reference TRBV11-3 and TRBJ1-1): EAGVVQSPRYKIIEKKQPVAFWCNPISGHNTLYWYLQNLGQGPELLIRYENEEAVDDSQLPKDRFSAERLKGVDSTLKIQPAELGDSAVYLCASSQRGGNTEAFFGQGTRLTVV.

This clone has more than one count but fewer than ten. The chain combines TRBV7-3 with TRBJ2-7; TRBD2 matches at 9 bases. The CDR3 length is 15 residues. Germline lookup yields CDR1 SGHTA and CDR2 FQGTGA. The V and J ends lost 5 bases and 2 bases, in that order; junction bases with no gene match: 7. CDR3 sequence (DNA): TGTGCCAGCAGCCCCGGACTAGCGAATACCTACGAGCAGTACTTC. Residues: CASSPGLANTYEQYF.

The chain carries TRBV27 and TRBJ2-5, with D perhaps matching TRBD2 (6 bases). This CDR3 is 13 amino acids long. The ends were cut back, 7 bases at V and 1 base at J, with 10 bases in the middle. The germline gives CDR1 MNHEY, CDR2 SMNVEV (reference sequence). This CDR3 reads CASKRDSQETQYF. The DNA for the CDR3 is TGTGCCAGCAAAAGGGACTCCCAAGAGACCCAGTACTTC.

CDR3 bases: TGTGCCAGCAGCTCTACTAGCGGTCGTTCCTACAATGAGCAGTTCTTC. As protein: CASSSTSGRSYNEQFF. This chain connects TRBV13 to TRBJ2-1, with 8 nucleotides matching TRBD2. Germline CDR1 PRHDT, CDR2 FYEKMQ (reference sequence). This CDR3 is 16 amino acids long. V gave up 4 bases and J gave up 1 base; unmatched junction bases: 6.

The rearrangement links TRBV4-1 to TRBJ2-2; 11 bases are shared with TRBD2. Germline CDR1 reads MGHRA; CDR2 reads YSYEKL. The CDR3 loop spans 18 amino acids. Trimming took 4 bases from V and 1 from J; bases not matched to a gene: 8. The CDR3: CASSPGLAETMNTGELFF. The CDR3 DNA sequence: TGCGCCAGCAGCCCGGGACTAGCGGAGACAATGAACACCGGGGAGCTGTTTTTT.

This chain joins TRBV24-1 and TRBJ2-1; the match to TRBD2 covers 13 bases. Per the germline V gene, CDR1 is KGHDR and CDR2 is SFDVKD. Unmatched junction bases numbered 4, after V lost 3 bases and J lost 3 bases. CDR3 length: 17 amino acids. The CDR3 reads CATSDKGTSGIYNEQFF. CDR3 nucleotide sequence: TGTGCCACCAGTGATAAAGGGACTAGCGGGATCTACAATGAGCAGTTCTTC.

This chain joins TRBV10-3 and TRBJ1-2; 7 nucleotides line up with TRBD1. This CDR3 contains 13 residues. V trimming: 6 bases; J trimming: 4 bases; junction bases outside the gene matches: 5. The germline CDR1 and CDR2 sequences are ENHRY and SYGVKD. The CDR3 DNA is TGTGCCATCAGGTTAGGACAGGCCTATGGCTACACCTTC. This gives the protein CAIRLGQAYGYTF.

The J gene is TRBJ1-3, the V gene TRBV28; weak D call: TRBD1 (6 bases). The CDR3 runs to 16 residues. Germline V gene sequence: CDR1 MDHEN, CDR2 SYDVKM. The V gene lost 5 bases and the J gene lost 3 bases, with 17 bases spanning the gap. CDR3 protein: CASSSLGGRLGNTIYF. In nucleotides, the CDR3 is TGTGCCAGCAGTAGCCTCGGGGGGCGCCTTGGAAACACCATATATTTT.

The chain combines TRBV7-9 with TRBJ1-2; D gene unclear. The CDR3 totals 13 residues. Germline V gene sequence: CDR1 SEHNR, CDR2 FQNEAQ (reference sequence). Between the trimmed V and J ends, which lost 5 bases and 8 bases, there was a span of 15 bases. CDR3 nucleotides: TGTGCCAGCAGCCCCCCTAGGATGCCCGGCTACACCTTC. Encoded protein: CASSPPRMPGYTF.

The genes are TRBV28 and TRBJ2-4; D remains unclear. The CDR3 extends over 13 amino acids. CDR1 is MDHEN and CDR2 is SYDVKM in the germline V gene. V lost 5 bases and J 10 bases, leaving 15 bases between the germline ends. The CDR3 spells CASSPADLYIQYF. The CDR3 DNA reads as TGTGCCAGCAGTCCCGCTGATCTATATATTCAGTACTTC.

The rearrangement joins TRBV29-1 to TRBJ2-3; no reliable D call. Between the trimmed V and J ends, which lost 4 bases and 3 bases, there was a span of 2 bases. The CDR3 is 10 residues long. Germline V gene sequence: CDR1 SQVTM, CDR2 ANQGSEA. This chain's CDR3 is CSVGTDTQYF. For the CDR3, the DNA is TGCAGCGTTGGAACAGATACGCAGTATTTT.